This note documents a single TCR beta chain sequence. In the original processing: Quantification of nucleated cells was approximated via reference gene primer amplification. Clones were read by immunoSEQ multiplex PCR, and TCRdb kept only the in-frame ones, dropping some. V and J calls and clone size are those listed in that table; D and trimming were worked out from the DNA. The repertoire holds over 100,000 clones, with approximately 80% as singletons. These data originate in a study of blood T cell repertoires in COVID-19. The wider study: T cells, B-cell-depleted T cells, or PBMCs provided the cDNA or gDNA that served as material.

Trimming shortened V by 2 bases and J by 4 bases, and 9 bases separated the two germline ends. Germline assignment: CDR1 SNHLY and CDR2 FYNNEI. CDR3 size: 15 residues. Sample: peripheral blood. The V call is TRBV2, the J call TRBJ1-6, with no clear D. This sequence was found in an older woman with acute or convalescent COVID-19. The chain's CDR3 is CASSERGVYNSPLHF. The CDR3 DNA is TGTGCCAGCAGTGAACGGGGAGTTTATAATTCACCCCTCCACTTT.